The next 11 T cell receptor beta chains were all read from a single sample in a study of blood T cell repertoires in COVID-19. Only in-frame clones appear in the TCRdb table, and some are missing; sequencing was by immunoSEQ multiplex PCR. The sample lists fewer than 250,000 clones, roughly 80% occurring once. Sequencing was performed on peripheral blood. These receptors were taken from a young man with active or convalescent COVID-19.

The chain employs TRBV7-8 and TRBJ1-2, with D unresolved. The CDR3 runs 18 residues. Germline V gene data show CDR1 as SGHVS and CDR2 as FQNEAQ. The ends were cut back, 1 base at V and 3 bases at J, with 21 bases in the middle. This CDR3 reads CASSLVVVERERYYGYTF. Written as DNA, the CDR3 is TGTGCCAGCAGCTTAGTAGTGGTGGAGAGGGAGAGGTACTATGGCTACACCTTC.

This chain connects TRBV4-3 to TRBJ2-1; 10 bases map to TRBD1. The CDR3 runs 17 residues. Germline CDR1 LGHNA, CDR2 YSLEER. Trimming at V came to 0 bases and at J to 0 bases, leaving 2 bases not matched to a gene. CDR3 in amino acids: CASSQDRDRGSYNEQFF. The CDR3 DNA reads TGCGCCAGCAGCCAAGACCGGGACAGGGGCTCCTACAATGAGCAGTTCTTC.

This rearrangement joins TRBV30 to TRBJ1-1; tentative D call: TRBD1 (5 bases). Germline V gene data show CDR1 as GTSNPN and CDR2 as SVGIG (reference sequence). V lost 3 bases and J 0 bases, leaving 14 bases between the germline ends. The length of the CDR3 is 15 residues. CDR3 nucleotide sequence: TGTGCCTGGAGCCCCATGACAGCAGTGAACACTGAAGCTTTCTTT. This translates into CAWSPMTAVNTEAFF.

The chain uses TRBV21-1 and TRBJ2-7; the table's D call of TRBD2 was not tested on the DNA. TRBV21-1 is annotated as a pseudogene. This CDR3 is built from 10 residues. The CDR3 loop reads CDERHYEQYF. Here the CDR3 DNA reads TGTGACGAGCGGCACTACGAGCAGTACTTC.

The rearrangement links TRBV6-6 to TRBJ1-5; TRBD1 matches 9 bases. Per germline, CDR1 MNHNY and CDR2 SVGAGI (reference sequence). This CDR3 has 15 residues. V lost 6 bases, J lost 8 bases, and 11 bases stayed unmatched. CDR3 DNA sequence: TGTGCCAGCAGATCCGGGACAGGGAGGAGCGAGCCCCAGCATTTT. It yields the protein CASRSGTGRSEPQHF.

The CDR3 region is CASSIPRAGGDF. The CDR3 nucleotides read TGTGCCAGCAGCATCCCTAGGGCTGGCGGGGATTTT. This chain connects TRBV21-1 to TRBJ2-3; the table's TRBD2 call for D was not verified on the DNA. TRBV21-1 is listed as a pseudogene. CDR3 length equals 12 residues.

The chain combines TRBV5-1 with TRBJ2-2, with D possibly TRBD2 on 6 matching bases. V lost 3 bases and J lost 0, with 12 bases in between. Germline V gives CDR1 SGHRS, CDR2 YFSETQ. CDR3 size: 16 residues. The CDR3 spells CASSSAGTSNTGELFF. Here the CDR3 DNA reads TGCGCCAGCAGCTCGGCCGGGACTTCGAACACCGGGGAGCTGTTTTTT.

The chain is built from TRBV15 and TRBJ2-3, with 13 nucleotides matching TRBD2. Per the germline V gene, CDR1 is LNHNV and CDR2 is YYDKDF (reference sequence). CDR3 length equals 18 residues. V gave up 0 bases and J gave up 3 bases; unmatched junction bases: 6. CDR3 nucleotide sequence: TGTGCCACCAGCAGAGAACGGACTAGCGGGAGTCGAACAGATACGCAGTATTTT. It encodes CATSRERTSGSRTDTQYF.

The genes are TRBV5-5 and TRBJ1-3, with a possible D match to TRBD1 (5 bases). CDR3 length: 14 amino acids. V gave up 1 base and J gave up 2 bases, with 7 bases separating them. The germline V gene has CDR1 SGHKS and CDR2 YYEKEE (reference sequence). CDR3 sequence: CASSLKGAGNTIYF. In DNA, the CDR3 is TGTGCCAGCAGCTTGAAAGGGGCTGGAAACACCATATATTTT. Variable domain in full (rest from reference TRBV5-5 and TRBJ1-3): DAGVTQSPTHLIKTRGQQVTLRCSPISGHKSVSWYQQVLGQGPQFIFQYYEKEERGRGNFPDRFSARQFPNYSSELNVNALLLGDSALYLCASSLKGAGNTIYFGEGSWLTVV.

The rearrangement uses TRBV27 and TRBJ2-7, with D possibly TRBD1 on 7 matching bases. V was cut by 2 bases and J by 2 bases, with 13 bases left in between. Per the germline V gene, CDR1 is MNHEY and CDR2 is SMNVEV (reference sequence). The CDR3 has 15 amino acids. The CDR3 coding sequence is TGTGCCAGCAGTTTAGTAGGAGGGGGCACCTACGAGCAGTACTTC. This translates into CASSLVGGGTYEQYF.

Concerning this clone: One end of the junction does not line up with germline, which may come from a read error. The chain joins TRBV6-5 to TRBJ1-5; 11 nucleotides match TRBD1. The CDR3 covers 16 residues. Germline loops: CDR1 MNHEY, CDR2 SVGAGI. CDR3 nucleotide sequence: TGTGCCAGCAGTTCAGTTTTCGGGACAGGGGGTATAGTCGGAGTATTT. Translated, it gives CASSSVFGTGGIVGVF.